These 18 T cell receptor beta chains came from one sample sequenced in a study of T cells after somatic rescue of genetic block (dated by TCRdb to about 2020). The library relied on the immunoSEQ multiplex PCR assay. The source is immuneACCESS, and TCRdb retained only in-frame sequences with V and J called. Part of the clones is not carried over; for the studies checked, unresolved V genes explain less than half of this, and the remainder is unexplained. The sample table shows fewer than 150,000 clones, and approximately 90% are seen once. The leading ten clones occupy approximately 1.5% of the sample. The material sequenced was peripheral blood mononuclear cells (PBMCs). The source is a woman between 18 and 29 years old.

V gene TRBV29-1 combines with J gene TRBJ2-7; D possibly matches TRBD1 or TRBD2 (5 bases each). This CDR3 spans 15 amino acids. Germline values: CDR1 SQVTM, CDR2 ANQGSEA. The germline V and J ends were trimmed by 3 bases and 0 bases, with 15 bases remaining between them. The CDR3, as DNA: TGCAGCGTTGATAAAACCGGGACGGGCTCCTACGAGCAGTACTTC. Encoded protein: CSVDKTGTGSYEQYF.

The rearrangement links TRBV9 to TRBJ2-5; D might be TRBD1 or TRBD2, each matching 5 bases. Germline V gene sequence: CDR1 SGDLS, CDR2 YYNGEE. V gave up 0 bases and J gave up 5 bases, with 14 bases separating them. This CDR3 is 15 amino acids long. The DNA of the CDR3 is TGTGCCAGCAGCGTAGGGGACCCCGGCGGGGAGACCCAGTACTTC. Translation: CASSVGDPGGETQYF.

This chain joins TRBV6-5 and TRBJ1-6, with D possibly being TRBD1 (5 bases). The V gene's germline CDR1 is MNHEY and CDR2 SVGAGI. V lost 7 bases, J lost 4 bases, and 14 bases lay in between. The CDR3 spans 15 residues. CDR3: CASNTGDPYNSPLHF. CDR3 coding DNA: TGTGCCAGCAATACAGGAGACCCTTATAATTCACCCCTCCACTTT.

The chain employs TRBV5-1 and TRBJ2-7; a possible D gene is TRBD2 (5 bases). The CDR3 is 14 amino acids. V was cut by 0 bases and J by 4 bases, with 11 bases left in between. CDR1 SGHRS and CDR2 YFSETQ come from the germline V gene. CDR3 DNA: TGCGCCAGCAGCTTGGCCGGTCGGGGTTACGAGCAGTACTTC. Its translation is CASSLAGRGYEQYF. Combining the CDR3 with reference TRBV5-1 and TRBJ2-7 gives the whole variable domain KAGVTQTPRYLIKTRGQQVTLSCSPISGHRSVSWYQQTPGQGLQFLFEYFSETQRNKGNFPGRFSGRQFSNSRSEMNVSTLELGDSALYLCASSLAGRGYEQYFGPGTRLTVT.

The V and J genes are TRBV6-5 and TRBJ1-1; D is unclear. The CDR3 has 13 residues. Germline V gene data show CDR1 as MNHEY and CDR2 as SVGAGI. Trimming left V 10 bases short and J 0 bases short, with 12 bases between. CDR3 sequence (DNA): TGTGCCACTTACAGCCGTTTGAACACTGAAGCTTTCTTT. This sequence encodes CATYSRLNTEAFF.

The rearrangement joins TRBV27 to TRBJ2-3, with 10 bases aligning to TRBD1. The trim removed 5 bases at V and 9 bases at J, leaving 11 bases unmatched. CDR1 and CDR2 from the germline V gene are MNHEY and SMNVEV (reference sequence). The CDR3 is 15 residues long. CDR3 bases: TGTGCCAGCAGTATGGGGACAGGGGCCGGGTGGACGCAGTATTTT. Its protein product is CASSMGTGAGWTQYF.

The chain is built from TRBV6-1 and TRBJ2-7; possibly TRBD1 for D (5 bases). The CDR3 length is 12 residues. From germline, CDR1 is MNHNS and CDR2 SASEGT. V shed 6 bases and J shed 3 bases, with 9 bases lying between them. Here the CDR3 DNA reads TGTGCCAGCAGACCCCAGGGCTACGAGCAGTACTTC. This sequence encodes CASRPQGYEQYF.

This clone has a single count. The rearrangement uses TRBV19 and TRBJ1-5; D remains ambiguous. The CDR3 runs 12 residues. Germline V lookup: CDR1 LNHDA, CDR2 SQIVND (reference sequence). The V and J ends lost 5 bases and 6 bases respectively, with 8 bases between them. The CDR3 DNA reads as TGTGCCAGTAGTCTGGGGTTTCAGCCCCAGCATTTT. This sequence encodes CASSLGFQPQHF.

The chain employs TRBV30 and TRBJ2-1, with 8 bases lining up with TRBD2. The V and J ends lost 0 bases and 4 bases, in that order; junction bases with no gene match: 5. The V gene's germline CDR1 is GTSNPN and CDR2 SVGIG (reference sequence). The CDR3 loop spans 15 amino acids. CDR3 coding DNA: TGTGCCTGGAGTGTTTTGGGACTAGTGTACAATGAGCAGTTCTTC. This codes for CAWSVLGLVYNEQFF.

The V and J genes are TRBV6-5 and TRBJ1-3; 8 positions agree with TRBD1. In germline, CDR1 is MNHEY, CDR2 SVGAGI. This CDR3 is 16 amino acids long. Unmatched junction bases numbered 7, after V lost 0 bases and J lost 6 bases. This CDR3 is CASSYSGTGGLNTIYF. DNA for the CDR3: TGTGCCAGCAGTTACTCAGGGACAGGCGGACTAAACACCATATATTTT.

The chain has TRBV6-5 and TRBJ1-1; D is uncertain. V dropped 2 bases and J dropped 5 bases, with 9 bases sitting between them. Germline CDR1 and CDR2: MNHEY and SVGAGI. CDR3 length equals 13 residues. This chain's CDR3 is CASSYSMRTEAFF. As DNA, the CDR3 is TGTGCCAGCAGTTACAGCATGAGGACTGAAGCTTTCTTT.

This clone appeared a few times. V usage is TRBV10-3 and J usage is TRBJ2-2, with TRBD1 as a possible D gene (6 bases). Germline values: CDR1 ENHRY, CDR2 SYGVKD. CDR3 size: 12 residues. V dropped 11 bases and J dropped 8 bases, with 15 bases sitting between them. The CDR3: CASQRGTGELFF. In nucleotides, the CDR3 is TGTGCCTCCCAAAGGGGGACGGGGGAGCTGTTTTTT.

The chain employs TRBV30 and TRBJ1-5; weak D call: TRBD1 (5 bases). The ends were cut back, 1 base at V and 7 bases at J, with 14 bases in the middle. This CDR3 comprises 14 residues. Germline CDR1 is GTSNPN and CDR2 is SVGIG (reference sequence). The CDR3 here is CAWSEGQGGQPQHF. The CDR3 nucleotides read TGTGCCTGGAGTGAGGGGCAGGGCGGACAGCCCCAGCATTTT.

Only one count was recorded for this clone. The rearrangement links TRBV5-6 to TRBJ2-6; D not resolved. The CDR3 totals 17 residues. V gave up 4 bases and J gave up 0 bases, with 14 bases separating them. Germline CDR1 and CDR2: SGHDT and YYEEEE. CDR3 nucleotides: TGTGCCAGCAGCGTCGCGTCGGACGGCTCTGGGGCCAACGTCCTGACTTTC. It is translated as CASSVASDGSGANVLTF.

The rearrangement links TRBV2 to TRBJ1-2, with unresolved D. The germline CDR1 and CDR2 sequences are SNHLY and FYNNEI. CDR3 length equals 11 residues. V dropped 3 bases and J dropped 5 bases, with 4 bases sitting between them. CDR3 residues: CASSDWYGYTF. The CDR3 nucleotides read TGTGCCAGCAGTGATTGGTATGGCTACACCTTC.

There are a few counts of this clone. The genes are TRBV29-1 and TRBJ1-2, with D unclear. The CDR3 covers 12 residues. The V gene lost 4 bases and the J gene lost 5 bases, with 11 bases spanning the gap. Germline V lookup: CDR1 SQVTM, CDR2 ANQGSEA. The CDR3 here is CSVGAVGYGYTF. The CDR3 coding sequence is TGCAGCGTTGGGGCAGTTGGGTATGGCTACACCTTC.

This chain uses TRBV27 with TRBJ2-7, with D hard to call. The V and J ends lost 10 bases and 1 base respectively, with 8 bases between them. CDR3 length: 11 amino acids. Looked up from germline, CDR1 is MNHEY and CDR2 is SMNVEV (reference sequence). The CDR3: CATSTSYEQYF. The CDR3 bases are TGTGCCACTTCCACGTCCTACGAGCAGTACTTC.

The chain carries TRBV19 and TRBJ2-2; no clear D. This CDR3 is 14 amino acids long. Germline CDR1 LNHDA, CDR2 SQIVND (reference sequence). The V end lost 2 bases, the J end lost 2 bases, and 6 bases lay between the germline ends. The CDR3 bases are TGTGCCAGTAGTATAAAACAAAACACCGGGGAGCTGTTTTTT. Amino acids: CASSIKQNTGELFF.